This is a list of T cell receptor beta chains from one sample in a study of early T cells in non-severe SARS-CoV-2 infection. MiXCR, applied by TCRdb to the 5' RACE reads, yields one record per CDR3 protein. The repertoire holds about 64,000 distinct CDR3 sequences, more than 15% seen once, with approximately 9% in the top ten. Sequencing used whole blood, obtained at baseline. The receptors shown here come from an adult who was a healthcare worker with PCR-confirmed SARS-CoV-2 infection or an uninfected control (not recorded which). CDR3s include the opening cysteine and the closing phenylalanine or tryptophan. The D gene is left open where the match is weak. Clone size is shown for a subset of rows, as once, few, many or a class of expanded clone.

CDR3 protein: CASSGTYGYTF; CDR3 DNA: TGTGCCAGCAGTGGCACCTATGGCTACACCTTC; D gene: NA; V gene: TRBV6-5; clone size: many; J gene: TRBJ1-2
CDR3 protein: CASSYITISGANVLTF; CDR3 DNA: TGTGCCAGCAGTTACATCACCATCTCTGGGGCCAACGTCCTGACTTTC; D gene: NA; V gene: TRBV6-2/TRBV6-3; clone size: NA; J gene: TRBJ2-6
CDR3 protein: CASSTGQGRDGYTF; CDR3 DNA: TGTGCCAGCAGTACAGGACAGGGGAGAGATGGCTACACCTTC; D gene: TRBD1; V gene: TRBV27; clone size: many; J gene: TRBJ1-2
CDR3 protein: CASSQAGFDSPLHF; CDR3 DNA: TGTGCCAGCTCACAGGCGGGGTTCGATTCACCCCTCCACTTT; D gene: NA; V gene: TRBV18; clone size: few; J gene: TRBJ1-6
CDR3 protein: CATSDHNTDTQYF; CDR3 DNA: TGTGCCACCAGTGATCACAACACAGATACGCAGTATTTT; D gene: NA; V gene: TRBV24-1; clone size: few; J gene: TRBJ2-3
CDR3 protein: CATSDPLAGGKDEQFF; CDR3 DNA: TGTGCCACCAGTGACCCTTTAGCGGGAGGAAAGGATGAGCAGTTCTTC; D gene: TRBD2; V gene: TRBV24-1; clone size: many; J gene: TRBJ2-1
CDR3 protein: CASSPQDRRNTGELFF; CDR3 DNA: TGCGCCAGCAGCCCTCAGGACAGGAGGAACACCGGGGAGCTGTTTTTT; D gene: TRBD1; V gene: TRBV4-3; clone size: many; J gene: TRBJ2-2
CDR3 protein: CASSRSLREKLFF; CDR3 DNA: TGTGCCAGCAGCCGATCCCTGCGGGAAAAACTGTTTTTT; D gene: NA; V gene: TRBV7-7; clone size: NA; J gene: TRBJ1-4
CDR3 protein: CASSSSGTGSYNEQFF; CDR3 DNA: TGTGCCAGCAGCTCCTCCGGGACAGGCTCCTACAATGAGCAGTTCTTC; D gene: TRBD1; V gene: TRBV12-3/TRBV12-4; clone size: NA; J gene: TRBJ2-1
CDR3 protein: CAWTGSTDTQYF; CDR3 DNA: TGTGCCTGGACAGGTAGCACAGATACGCAGTATTTT; D gene: NA; V gene: TRBV30; clone size: few; J gene: TRBJ2-3
CDR3 protein: CASSLGSTGANYGYTF; CDR3 DNA: TGTGCCAGCAGCTTAGGCTCAACAGGGGCTAACTATGGCTACACCTTC; D gene: TRBD1; V gene: TRBV7-9; clone size: few; J gene: TRBJ1-2
CDR3 protein: CSARDQLGPNTEAFF; CDR3 DNA: TGCAGTGCTAGAGATCAATTAGGCCCGAACACTGAAGCTTTCTTT; D gene: NA; V gene: TRBV20-1; clone size: NA; J gene: TRBJ1-1
CDR3 protein: CASSYGTNNSPLHF; CDR3 DNA: TGTGCCAGCAGCTACGGGACAAATAATTCACCCCTCCACTTT; D gene: NA; V gene: TRBV6-2/TRBV6-3; clone size: few; J gene: TRBJ1-6
CDR3 protein: CASRGQDPYEQYF; CDR3 DNA: TGTGCCAGCAGGGGACAGGACCCCTACGAGCAGTACTTC; D gene: TRBD1; V gene: TRBV3-1; clone size: few; J gene: TRBJ2-7
CDR3 protein: CASGSANTGELFF; CDR3 DNA: TGTGCCAGCGGTAGCGCGAACACCGGGGAGCTGTTTTTT; D gene: NA; V gene: TRBV7-9; clone size: few; J gene: TRBJ2-2